In this sample, the clone carrying this T cell receptor beta chain turned up a few times. This specimen comes from a study of human T cells and chemical hapten exposure. Across the study: DPC (0.01%) was patch tested on the upper back and read at 6 days. Patients, a majority of them female, were diagnosed with alopecia areata, totalis or universalis. Largely, small differences in pooled library volume made per-sample TCR yields vary.

Indicated time point: pre-sensitization, week 0. Regarding treatment: therapeutic diphenylcyclopropenone sensitization with weekly scalp DPC. This CDR3 spans 15 amino acids. V lost 3 bases and J 1 base, leaving 11 bases between the germline ends. One entry per CDR3 protein, called by TCRdb with MiXCR from the RACE reads. The profile shows tens of thousands of distinct CDR3 sequences, about 7% of them singletons. The chain carries TRBV12-3 or TRBV12-4 and TRBJ2-3, with D perhaps assigned TRBD1 or TRBD2 (6 bases each). The sample was whole blood, taken in connection with sensitization to the hapten diphenylcyclopropenone (DPC). This clonotype was sampled from a woman in her twenties or thirties with alopecia areata. Some clones in this sample may be carry-over from other donors' samples. CDR3 in DNA: TGTGCCAGCAGTTTTGAGGGGGGCGGCACAGATACGCAGTATTTT. Translating it yields CASSFEGGGTDTQYF.